These 5 T cell receptor beta chains were sequenced from one sample in a study of beta chain features in type 1 diabetes. Study-level findings and limits: Across all four CD4+ subsets, people with type 1 diabetes showed modestly shorter TCRB CDR3s.

Reverse transcription of all isolated RNA meant that expressed TCRB transcripts were sequenced. Sequencing was performed with immunoSEQ multiplex PCR; in TCRdb, only in-frame clones are kept and a portion is missing. Among under 850,000 clones listed, 13% were seen once. No antigen has been assigned to these receptors. Sequenced material: naive CD4+ T cells from blood. These receptors originate from a young man with type 1 diabetes.

The rearrangement uses TRBV6-1 and TRBJ2-1; 10 nucleotides line up with TRBD1. The germline V gene has CDR1 MNHNS and CDR2 SASEGT. The CDR3 runs 16 residues. V trimming: 2 bases; J trimming: 2 bases; junction bases outside the gene matches: 3. The CDR3 DNA reads TGTGCCAGCAGTGAATGGGGACAGGGGACCTACAATGAGCAGTTCTTC. This sequence encodes CASSEWGQGTYNEQFF.

The rearrangement joins TRBV19 to TRBJ1-2, with D hard to call. The CDR3 has 11 residues. V was cut by 7 bases and J by 2 bases, with 5 bases left in between. The germline V gene has CDR1 LNHDA and CDR2 SQIVND (reference sequence). CDR3 residues: CASNQNYGYTF. CDR3 bases: TGTGCCAGTAACCAGAACTATGGCTACACCTTC.

The chain has TRBV5-6 and TRBJ1-4; D not certain. V was trimmed by 4 bases and J by 0 bases, leaving 10 bases between them. The germline V gene encodes CDR1 SGHDT and CDR2 YYEEEE. This CDR3 spans 15 amino acids. CDR3 loop: CASSPDWSTNEKLFF. CDR3 coding DNA: TGTGCCAGCAGCCCGGACTGGTCAACTAATGAAAAACTGTTTTTT.

This clone was observed a few times. The V call is TRBV28, the J call TRBJ1-2, with D unresolved. CDR3 length: 15 amino acids. Germline V CDR1 and CDR2: MDHEN, SYDVKM. Trimming took 5 bases from V and 4 from J, leaving 17 bases between them. In nucleotides, the CDR3 is TGTGCCAGCAGTCCCTCGGGCCGAAGCCTCTATGGCTACACCTTC. Protein: CASSPSGRSLYGYTF.

This clone was detected a few times. The chain couples TRBV19 to TRBJ1-1, with 8 bases matching TRBD1. CDR1 LNHDA and CDR2 SQIVND come from the germline V gene (reference sequence). The CDR3 is 16 residues long. With 6 bases clipped from V and 0 bases from J, the junction kept 9 bases outside the gene matches. This CDR3 reads CASRQDRVGMNTEAFF. CDR3 DNA: TGTGCCAGTAGGCAGGACAGGGTAGGCATGAACACTGAAGCTTTCTTT.